This T cell receptor beta chain was recovered during a study of shared clonotypes between healthy human individuals. General study findings and limits: A limitation of the genetic and exposure-history diversity represented arose from few donors. Sequencing depth was expected to influence donor clonotype sharing.

Germline V gives CDR1 GTSNPN, CDR2 SVGIG (reference sequence). The CDR3 length is 11 residues. V shed 8 bases, J shed 7 bases, and the junction held 7 bases outside the gene matches. Donors, healthy HIV-negative adults, lacked recent acute infections or vaccinations. On this clone: Its antigen is not identified.

TCRdb keeps only in-frame clones here, not all; method: immunoSEQ multiplex PCR. The sample yields roughly 500,000 clones, about 78% seen once. The source is a woman aged 40 to 50 in good health. Some clones in this sample may be carry-over from other donors' samples. The chain couples TRBV30 to TRBJ1-2; 7 bases are shared with TRBD1. What was sequenced was PBMCs. CDR3 region: CAIDRAAGYTF. CDR3 nucleotides: TGTGCCATAGACAGGGCCGCTGGCTACACCTTC.